This T cell receptor beta chain emerged from a study of blood T cell repertoires in COVID-19. The CDR3 is made up of 16 amino acids. The V end lost 0 bases, the J end lost 4 bases, and 16 bases lay between the germline ends. Germline CDR1 reads SGHRS; CDR2 reads YFSETQ. Sequencing was performed with immunoSEQ multiplex PCR; in TCRdb, only in-frame clones are kept and a portion is missing. Of approximately 1,500 clones detected, around 85% appear once; the ten largest clones hold roughly 15%. This clone appeared once. The gene calls are TRBV5-1 and TRBJ1-1; weak D call: TRBD1 (5 bases). This receptor was obtained from a man in his 70s with active COVID-19. Specimen: peripheral blood. The CDR3 here is CASSLEGQGLITEAFF. The CDR3 DNA reads as TGCGCCAGCAGCTTGGAAGGGCAGGGTTTGATCACTGAAGCTTTCTTT.